The rows below give T cell receptor beta chains drawn from one sample of a study of siplizumab effects on memory and regulatory T cells. Their specific antigens are unknown. Libraries were prepared by immunoSEQ multiplex PCR; TCRdb keeps only in-frame clonotypes and omits some of them. The data show approximately 3,000 clones, about half seen once. The sequencing sample was made of CFSE-low (dividing) CD4+ T cells sorted from an allogeneic mixed lymphocyte reaction. These receptors all stem from a human donor in good health; the cells came from an allogeneic mixed lymphocyte reaction. Each CDR3 is given with its conserved first and last residue. The D gene is left open where the match is weak. Only some rows state a clone size, as once, few, many or a class for expanded clones.

size | D | J | V | CDR3 | DNA
- | TRBD1 | TRBJ2-1 | TRBV5-6 | CASSFWTGVVDEQFF | TGTGCCAGCAGCTTCTGGACAGGGGTAGTCGATGAGCAGTTCTTC
- | - | TRBJ2-3 | TRBV6-5 | CASRLDPTDTQYF | TGTGCCAGCAGACTAGACCCGACAGATACGCAGTATTTT
few | TRBD2 | TRBJ2-7 | TRBV28 | CASIQRGFYEQYF | TGTGCCAGCATTCAGCGGGGATTCTACGAGCAGTACTTC
once | TRBD2 | TRBJ2-5 | TRBV10-3 | CAINQDGSGGETQYF | TGTGCCATCAACCAAGACGGAAGCGGGGGAGAGACCCAGTACTTC
large | - | TRBJ1-1 | TRBV7-6 | CASSLSENTEAFF | TGTGCCAGCAGCTTATCCGAGAACACTGAAGCTTTCTTT
few | TRBD2 | TRBJ2-7 | TRBV29-1 | CSAGGGHEQYF | TGCAGCGCCGGGGGGGGCCACGAGCAGTACTTC
- | - | TRBJ2-3 | TRBV7-2 | CASSLARGDTQYF | TGTGCCAGCAGCTTAGCGCGTGGAGATACGCAGTATTTT
- | - | TRBJ1-1 | TRBV6-6 | CASTPGTEAFF | TGTGCCAGCACCCCCGGCACTGAAGCTTTCTTT
- | TRBD1 | TRBJ1-5 | TRBV19 | CASSSLPGQRNQPQHF | TGTGCCAGTAGTAGCCTACCGGGACAGAGGAATCAGCCCCAGCATTTT
once | - | TRBJ1-4 | TRBV18 | CASSPLSGSSGEKLFF | TGTGCCAGCTCACCACTATCCGGGTCCTCGGGGGAAAAACTGTTTTTT
- | TRBD1 | TRBJ2-2 | TRBV2 | CASSILGQGTGELFF | TGTGCCAGCAGCATCTTAGGACAGGGGACCGGGGAGCTGTTTTTT
- | - | TRBJ2-5 | TRBV7-3 | CASSLRVDQETQYF | TGTGCCAGCAGCTTAAGGGTTGACCAAGAGACCCAGTACTTC
few | - | TRBJ2-5 | TRBV15 | CATSRDPGVETQYF | TGTGCCACCAGCAGAGATCCGGGGGTCGAGACCCAGTACTTC
- | - | TRBJ2-7 | TRBV19 | CASSRSILYEQYF | TGTGCCAGTAGTAGGTCAATTCTCTACGAGCAGTACTTC
few | TRBD2 | TRBJ2-3 | TRBV6-6 | CASSYAGADTQYF | TGTGCCAGCAGTTACGCGGGGGCAGATACGCAGTATTTT
- | - | TRBJ2-7 | TRBV19 | CASSISASSYEQYF | TGTGCCAGTAGTATCTCGGCTAGCTCCTACGAGCAGTACTTC
few | - | TRBJ1-1 | TRBV18 | CASSPEGTEAFF | TGTGCCAGCTCACCAGAGGGAACGGAAGCTTTCTTT
- | - | TRBJ2-4 | TRBV10-3 | CAISAGEGDIQYF | TGTGCCATCAGTGCAGGGGAGGGGGACATTCAGTACTTC
- | - | TRBJ2-5 | TRBV6-6 | CASAYTAIQETQYF | TGTGCCAGCGCTTACACAGCAATCCAAGAGACCCAGTACTTC
- | - | TRBJ2-7 | TRBV6-6 | CASSYGQYYEQYF | TGTGCCAGCAGTTACGGGCAGTACTACGAGCAGTACTTC
few | - | TRBJ1-1 | TRBV6-1 | CASSQGWGGDTEAFF | TGTGCCAGCAGCCAAGGCTGGGGTGGGGACACTGAAGCTTTCTTT
- | TRBD1 | TRBJ1-2 | TRBV6-5 | CAMEDRVGYGYTF | TGTGCCATGGAGGACAGGGTAGGCTATGGCTACACCTTC
- | - | TRBJ2-3 | TRBV11-3 | CASSQPGGDTQYF | TGTGCCAGCAGCCAACCCGGCGGGGATACGCAGTATTTT
- | - | TRBJ2-5 | TRBV5-3 | CARSLLETQYF | TGTGCCAGAAGCTTGTTGGAGACCCAGTACTTC
- | TRBD2 | TRBJ2-3 | TRBV4-3 | CASSQGGLAGTSTDTQYF | TGCGCCAGCAGCCAAGGGGGCCTAGCGGGGACTAGCACAGATACGCAGTATTTT
few | TRBD1 | TRBJ2-4 | TRBV14 | CASSQGVPDRGLNF | TGTGCCAGCAGCCAAGGCGTGCCGGACAGGGGGTTGAACTTC
- | - | TRBJ1-5 | TRBV7-9 | CASSLEGQPQHF | TGTGCCAGCAGCTTAGAAGGTCAGCCCCAGCATTTT
- | - | TRBJ2-2 | TRBV19 | CASSGWGFGELFF | TGTGCCAGTAGTGGGTGGGGCTTCGGGGAGCTGTTTTTT
few | TRBD2 | TRBJ2-5 | TRBV7-2 | CASRFSGGGETQYF | TGTGCCAGCAGGTTTAGCGGGGGCGGGGAGACCCAGTACTTC
- | - | TRBJ1-1 | TRBV5-3 | CASSFPQEGTEAFF | TGTGCCAGCAGCTTCCCTCAGGAGGGCACTGAAGCTTTCTTT
once | TRBD2 | TRBJ2-1 | TRBV14 | CASSRRYSGVLIGEQFF | TGTGCCAGCAGCCGACGATATAGCGGGGTTCTCATCGGTGAGCAGTTCTTC
once | - | TRBJ1-6 | TRBV10-3 | CAISKDSGNSPLHF | TGTGCCATCAGTAAGGACAGCGGCAATTCACCCCTCCACTTT
- | - | TRBJ1-4 | TRBV18 | CASSHGRDEKLFF | TGTGCCAGCTCACACGGGAGGGATGAAAAACTGTTTTTT
once | TRBD2 | TRBJ2-1 | TRBV7-2 | CASSLRGDEGEQFF | TGTGCCAGCAGTTTGCGGGGGGATGAAGGTGAGCAGTTCTTC
- | TRBD1 | TRBJ1-4 | TRBV2 | CASRRDRGNEKLFF | TGTGCCAGCAGGAGGGACAGGGGGAATGAAAAACTGTTTTTT
- | - | TRBJ2-3 | TRBV4-1 | CASSQETTDTQYF | TGCGCCAGCAGCCAAGAAACCACAGATACGCAGTATTTT
once | - | TRBJ2-5 | TRBV6-1 | CASSLGGGRETQYF | TGTGCCAGCAGCCTAGGGGGGGGCCGAGAGACCCAGTACTTC
- | - | TRBJ1-3 | TRBV5-4 | CASSLAGAGNTIYF | TGTGCCAGCAGCTTGGCAGGGGCTGGAAACACCATATATTTT
- | TRBD1 | TRBJ2-1 | TRBV6-5 | CASSWGQPNNEQFF | TGTGCCAGCAGTTGGGGACAGCCTAACAATGAGCAGTTCTTC
- | TRBD1 | TRBJ2-5 | TRBV7-6 | CASSFPGGAVTQYF | TGTGCCAGCAGCTTCCCAGGGGGCGCGGTGACCCAGTACTTC
few | TRBD1 | TRBJ1-1 | TRBV18 | CASSPTRTGETEAFF | TGTGCCAGCTCACCCACGAGGACAGGGGAGACTGAAGCTTTCTTT
- | - | TRBJ2-2 | TRBV4-1 | CASSQAGLEELFF | TGCGCCAGCAGCCAAGCAGGGTTGGAGGAGCTGTTTTTT
- | TRBD1 | TRBJ1-4 | TRBV6-5 | CASSRTGVNEKLFF | TGTGCCAGCAGTAGGACAGGGGTAAATGAAAAACTGTTTTTT
once | TRBD2 | TRBJ2-5 | TRBV4-1 | CASSQDPGGGGETQYF | TGCGCCAGCAGCCAAGATCCGGGGGGGGGCGGAGAGACCCAGTACTTC
- | - | TRBJ2-5 | TRBV28 | CASSFPGWQETQYF | TGTGCCAGCAGTTTCCCAGGGTGGCAAGAGACCCAGTACTTC
once | - | TRBJ2-5 | TRBV18 | CASSPSAGTVKTQYF | TGTGCCAGCTCGCCCTCCGCCGGAACGGTAAAGACCCAGTACTTC
- | TRBD1 | TRBJ1-3 | TRBV13 | CASSIFKGQGERDTIYF | TGTGCCAGCAGCATCTTTAAGGGACAGGGAGAAAGGGACACCATATATTTT
- | - | TRBJ1-1 | TRBV11-2 | CASSSDRWNTEAFF | TGTGCCAGCAGCTCTGACAGGTGGAACACTGAAGCTTTCTTT
few | TRBD2 | TRBJ2-5 | TRBV6-5 | CASSYSLAGVQETQYF | TGTGCCAGCAGTTACTCATTAGCGGGGGTTCAAGAGACCCAGTACTTC
large | - | TRBJ1-1 | TRBV4-2 | CASSQASEAFF | TGTGCCAGCAGCCAAGCCTCTGAAGCTTTCTTT
few | - | TRBJ2-7 | TRBV10-1 | CASSDGFEQYF | TGCGCCAGCAGTGACGGTTTCGAGCAGTACTTC
few | - | TRBJ2-3 | TRBV28 | CASSFAQRGSTDTQYF | TGTGCCAGCAGCTTCGCTCAGAGGGGTAGCACAGATACGCAGTATTTT
- | TRBD2 | TRBJ2-1 | TRBV7-3 | CASSFAYLAGGGNEQFF | TGTGCCAGCAGCTTCGCCTATTTAGCGGGGGGCGGAAATGAGCAGTTCTTC
- | TRBD1 | TRBJ1-2 | TRBV5-4 | CASRSSKGADYGYTF | TGTGCCAGCAGGTCGTCAAAGGGGGCGGACTATGGCTACACCTTC
large | TRBD1 | TRBJ1-2 | TRBV14 | CASSLWTGGASYGYTF | TGTGCCAGCAGCCTATGGACAGGGGGGGCCTCCTATGGCTACACCTTC
few | - | TRBJ1-2 | TRBV2 | CASSERGYGYTF | TGTGCCAGCAGTGAGCGGGGCTATGGCTACACCTTC
- | TRBD2 | TRBJ2-7 | TRBV6-9 | CASSPMGGALSEQYF | TGTGCCAGCAGTCCGATGGGAGGGGCCCTCTCCGAGCAGTACTTC
medium-sized | TRBD2 | TRBJ2-2 | TRBV6-5 | CASRTSGGDTGELFF | TGTGCCAGCAGAACTAGCGGGGGAGACACCGGGGAGCTGTTTTTT
- | TRBD1 | TRBJ2-7 | TRBV11-2 | CASSGWTGDSYEQYF | TGTGCCAGCAGCGGCTGGACAGGGGATTCCTACGAGCAGTACTTC